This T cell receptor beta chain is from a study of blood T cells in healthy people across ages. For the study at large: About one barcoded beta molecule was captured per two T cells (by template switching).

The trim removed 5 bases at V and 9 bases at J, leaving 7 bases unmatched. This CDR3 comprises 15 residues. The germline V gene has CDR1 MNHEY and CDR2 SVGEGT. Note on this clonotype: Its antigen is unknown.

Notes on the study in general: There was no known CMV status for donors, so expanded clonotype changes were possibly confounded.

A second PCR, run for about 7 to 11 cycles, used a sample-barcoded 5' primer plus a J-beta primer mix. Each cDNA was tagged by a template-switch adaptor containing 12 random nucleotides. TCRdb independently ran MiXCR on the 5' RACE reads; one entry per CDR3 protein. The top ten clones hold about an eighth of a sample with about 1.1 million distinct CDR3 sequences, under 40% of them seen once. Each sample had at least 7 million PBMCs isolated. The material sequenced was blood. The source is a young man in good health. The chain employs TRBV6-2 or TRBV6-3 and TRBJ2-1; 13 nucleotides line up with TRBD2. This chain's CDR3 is CASSQGLAGAGEQFF. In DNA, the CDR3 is TGTGCCAGCAGTCAAGGACTAGCGGGGGCCGGTGAGCAGTTCTTC.